These 24 T cell receptor beta chains were all obtained from the same sample, sequenced in a study of blood T cell repertoires in COVID-19. TCRdb keeps only in-frame clones here, not all; method: immunoSEQ multiplex PCR. The repertoire holds roughly 100,000 clones, with about 90% as singletons. Input material: peripheral blood. The receptors were sampled from a human donor in a cohort sampled during active COVID-19.

The rearrangement links TRBV5-6 to TRBJ1-2; D not certain. V was pared by 4 bases and J by 6 bases, with 16 bases between. The CDR3 is made up of 14 amino acids. CDR1 and CDR2 (germline): SGHDT, YYEEEE. The CDR3 here is CASSPVGGSHGYTF. The CDR3 nucleotides read TGTGCCAGCAGCCCAGTTGGCGGTTCTCATGGCTACACCTTC.

The rearrangement links TRBV7-3 to TRBJ2-5, with 12 bases aligning to TRBD2. From germline, CDR1 is SGHTA and CDR2 FQGTGA. The CDR3 runs 15 residues. V dropped 5 bases and J dropped 5; count of bases not matched to a gene: 6. The CDR3 here is CASSPSGGALETQYF. The CDR3 nucleotides are TGTGCCAGCAGCCCTAGCGGGGGGGCCCTCGAGACCCAGTACTTC.

The gene calls are TRBV5-1 and TRBJ2-7, with 7 bases matching TRBD2. The CDR3 sequence is 15 residues long. J was trimmed by 0 bases and V by 0 bases; bases with no gene match: 3. Germline CDR1 and CDR2: SGHRS and YFSETQ. DNA for the CDR3: TGCGCCAGCAGCTTGGTTCTAGCGGACTCCTACGAGCAGTACTTC. Amino acids: CASSLVLADSYEQYF.

V usage is TRBV5-1 and J usage is TRBJ2-7, with D possibly TRBD1 on 6 matching bases. CDR3 length equals 14 residues. CDR1 is SGHRS, CDR2 YFSETQ, per germline. V was cut by 0 bases and J by 4 bases, with 11 bases left in between. CDR3 sequence: CASSLGRQGYEQYF. As DNA, the CDR3 is TGCGCCAGCAGCTTGGGAAGGCAGGGGTACGAGCAGTACTTC. Full variable domain (remainder filled in from reference TRBV5-1 and TRBJ2-7): KAGVTQTPRYLIKTRGQQVTLSCSPISGHRSVSWYQQTPGQGLQFLFEYFSETQRNKGNFPGRFSGRQFSNSRSEMNVSTLELGDSALYLCASSLGRQGYEQYFGPGTRLTVT.

This clone was observed a single time. This chain uses TRBV18 with TRBJ2-1, with D possibly being TRBD1 (5 bases). Trimming took off 2 bases at V and 6 bases at J, with 5 bases between the two ends. CDR1 is KGHSH, CDR2 LQKENI, per germline. This CDR3 is built from 12 residues. Here the CDR3 reads CASSPGANEQFF. In nucleotides, the CDR3 is TGTGCCAGCTCACCAGGGGCCAATGAGCAGTTCTTC.

The chain employs TRBV6-1 and TRBJ1-1; D is unclear. V was cut by 3 bases and J by 3 bases, with 8 bases left in between. This CDR3 region has 13 residues. Germline V gene lookup returns CDR1 MNHNS and CDR2 SASEGT. In nucleotides, the CDR3 is TGTGCCAGCAGTGACAGTATTCACACTGAAGCTTTCTTT. As protein: CASSDSIHTEAFF.

CDR3 sequence (DNA): TGTGCCACCAGGGACTCTACTAACACTGAAGCTTTCTTT. It translates to CATRDSTNTEAFF. The J gene is TRBJ1-1, the V gene TRBV24-1; D is uncertain. V lost 7 bases, J lost 2 bases, and 10 bases lay in between. Germline CDR1 KGHDR, CDR2 SFDVKD. The CDR3 has 13 amino acids.

The J gene is TRBJ2-1, the V gene TRBV9; TRBD1 agrees at 8 bases. This CDR3 comprises 14 residues. Germline V gene sequence: CDR1 SGDLS, CDR2 YYNGEE. V shed 3 bases and J 8 bases; nucleotides not matched to a gene: 7. The chain's CDR3 is CASSGQTGVDEQFF. As DNA, the CDR3 is TGTGCCAGCAGCGGCCAGACAGGGGTGGATGAGCAGTTCTTC.

The J gene is TRBJ1-5, the V gene TRBV25-1; D is unclear. The CDR3 spans 15 residues. V lost 6 bases and J 5 bases, leaving 17 bases between the germline ends. Germline V lookup: CDR1 MGHDK, CDR2 SYGVNS. The CDR3 spells CASRAVGEGYQPQHF. As DNA, the CDR3 is TGTGCCAGCAGGGCAGTGGGAGAGGGTTATCAGCCCCAGCATTTT.

This clone was counted a single time. The chain joins TRBV3-1 (or the pseudogene TRBV3-2) to TRBJ2-7; D is possibly TRBD2 (7 bases). Germline CDR1 and CDR2: LGHDT and YNNKEL (reference sequence). The V and J ends lost 2 bases and 6 bases respectively, with 14 bases between them. The CDR3 has 14 residues. The DNA of the CDR3 is TGTGCCAGCAGCCAATCCGCAGGGGAGGGCGAGCAGTACTTC. This codes for CASSQSAGEGEQYF.

Only one count was recorded for this clone. This chain joins TRBV7-3 and TRBJ2-1; D perhaps matches TRBD2 (6 bases). V was clipped by 5 bases and J by 0 bases, with 14 bases between them. Germline assignment: CDR1 SGHTA and CDR2 FQGTGA. The length of the CDR3 is 16 residues. CDR3: CASSPGSSSSYNEQFF. In nucleotides, the CDR3 is TGTGCCAGCAGCCCCGGGAGCTCGAGCTCCTACAATGAGCAGTTCTTC.

The chain employs TRBV19 and TRBJ2-1, with TRBD1 matching over 10 bases. J was trimmed by 8 bases and V by 0 bases; bases with no gene match: 10. The CDR3 totals 17 residues. Germline CDR1 is LNHDA and CDR2 is SQIVND (reference sequence). CDR3 nucleotide sequence: TGTGCCAGTAGTATAGATGTGGGGGACAGGGGTAGGCATGAGCAGTTCTTC. Protein product: CASSIDVGDRGRHEQFF. Looking up the rest from reference TRBV19 and TRBJ2-1 gives the full variable domain: DGGITQSPKYLFRKEGQNVTLSCEQNLNHDAMYWYRQDPGQGLRLIYYSQIVNDFQKGDIAEGYSVSREKKESFPLTVTSAQKNPTAFYLCASSIDVGDRGRHEQFFGPGTRLTVL.

The gene calls are TRBV29-1 and TRBJ2-3, with D possibly being TRBD2 (7 bases). The CDR3 contains 14 residues. Trimming cost V 3 bases and J 8 bases, with 18 bases left between them. CDR1 and CDR2 (germline): SQVTM, ANQGSEA. The CDR3: CSVDRGGRAGTQYF. CDR3 in DNA: TGCAGCGTTGACAGGGGAGGGAGGGCCGGTACGCAGTATTTT.

This clone has just a few counts. The chain is built from TRBV7-2 and TRBJ1-5, with D possibly being TRBD1 (5 bases). The V gene's germline CDR1 is SGHTA and CDR2 FQGNSA. The V end lost 3 bases, the J end lost 5 bases, and 8 bases lay between the germline ends. The length of the CDR3 is 13 residues. This CDR3 is CASSFKGDQPQHF. The CDR3 nucleotides read TGTGCCAGCAGCTTTAAAGGGGATCAGCCCCAGCATTTT.

The rearrangement links TRBV11-1 to TRBJ1-1; the D gene is possibly TRBD1 (6 bases). The CDR3 length is 14 residues. Trimming stripped 4 bases from V and 1 base from J, with 10 bases between. CDR1 SGHAT and CDR2 FQDESV come from the germline V gene (reference sequence). The CDR3 protein is CASSSRDKNTEAFF. The CDR3 region has the DNA TGTGCCAGCAGCTCCCGGGACAAGAACACTGAAGCTTTCTTT.

V usage is TRBV28 and J usage is TRBJ2-7; 7 positions match TRBD1. The V gene end was trimmed by 5 bases and the J gene end by 4 bases; junction bases not matched to a gene: 5. The germline V gene encodes CDR1 MDHEN and CDR2 SYDVKM. CDR3 length: 13 amino acids. CDR3 sequence (DNA): TGTGCCAGCAGTGCCGGGACAGTATACGAGCAGTACTTC. It codes for CASSAGTVYEQYF.

This clone was seen just once. The chain recombines TRBV7-9 with TRBJ2-1; tentative D call: TRBD2 (6 bases). With 4 bases removed from V and 0 bases from J, the gap between germline ends came to 10 bases. The CDR3 spans 15 residues. Germline CDR1 and CDR2: SEHNR and FQNEAQ (reference sequence). The CDR3 here is CASSSRDSSYNEQFF. DNA for the CDR3: TGTGCCAGCAGCTCAAGGGACTCCTCCTACAATGAGCAGTTCTTC.

The rearrangement joins TRBV5-1 to TRBJ1-4; D is unclear. Trimming shortened V by 0 bases and J by 5 bases, and 8 bases separated the two germline ends. The germline gives CDR1 SGHRS, CDR2 YFSETQ. The CDR3 consists of 14 residues. CDR3 sequence reads: CASSLAAVNEKLFF. The DNA for the CDR3 is TGCGCCAGCAGCTTGGCTGCGGTCAATGAAAAACTGTTTTTT.

The chain combines TRBV5-1 with TRBJ1-2; D unresolved. Germline V lookup: CDR1 SGHRS, CDR2 YFSETQ. Between the trimmed V and J ends, which lost 0 bases and 0 bases, there was a span of 6 bases. There are 14 residues in the CDR3. The CDR3 DNA reads as TGCGCCAGCAGCTTGGTTCCAGCTAACTATGGCTACACCTTC. Its protein is CASSLVPANYGYTF.

The chain carries TRBV6-2 or TRBV6-3 and TRBJ2-7; D is possibly TRBD2 (5 bases). CDR1 and CDR2 from the germline V gene are MNHEY and SVGEGT. This CDR3 is 14 amino acids long. V was clipped by 2 bases and J by 3 bases, with 11 bases between them. Here the CDR3 reads CASSYEGSVYEQYF. CDR3 coding DNA: TGTGCCAGCAGTTACGAGGGAAGTGTCTACGAGCAGTACTTC.

The genes are TRBV4-2 and TRBJ2-3; the D gene is possibly TRBD2 (5 bases). V lost 1 base and J 5 bases, leaving 22 bases between the germline ends. Germline CDR1 is LGHNA and CDR2 is YNFKEQ. The CDR3 is 18 residues long. The CDR3 is CASSQGPGIGIEVDTQYF. The CDR3 DNA reads TGTGCCAGCAGCCAAGGCCCCGGGATAGGTATCGAAGTAGATACGCAGTATTTT.

This chain connects TRBV9 to TRBJ1-1; D call uncertain. The germline V and J ends were trimmed by 0 bases and 1 base, with 10 bases remaining between them. Per germline, CDR1 SGDLS and CDR2 YYNGEE. This CDR3 has 15 amino acids. The CDR3 spells CASSVVRGGNTEAFF. Here the CDR3 DNA reads TGTGCCAGCAGCGTAGTGCGGGGAGGGAACACTGAAGCTTTCTTT.

This chain uses TRBV5-6 with TRBJ2-7; D unclear. CDR1 SGHDT and CDR2 YYEEEE come from the germline V gene. The CDR3 sequence is 14 residues long. V was shortened by 0 bases and J by 3 bases, with 10 bases between the two germline ends. The DNA of the CDR3 is TGTGCCAGCAGCTTGGGGCAGGCGAGCTACGAGCAGTACTTC. Translated: CASSLGQASYEQYF.

The genes are TRBV29-1 and TRBJ1-1, with a tentative D call TRBD1 (6 bases). V was trimmed by 7 bases and J by 1 base, leaving 10 bases between them. CDR3 length: 12 amino acids. The germline V gene has CDR1 SQVTM and CDR2 ANQGSEA. CDR3 amino acids: CSAGTPNTEAFF. In nucleotides, the CDR3 is TGCAGCGCCGGGACACCGAACACTGAAGCTTTCTTT.